Shown below are 10 T cell receptor beta chains from a single sample sequenced in a study of T cell responses to AZD1222 COVID-19 vaccine. The assay was immunoSEQ multiplex PCR, and TCRdb's table has in-frame clones only and misses some. Here the sample spans fewer than 75,000 clones, just over 90% being singletons. Sequencing was performed on peripheral blood, taken 28 days after the second dose of the MenACWY control vaccine. The receptors derive from an adult who received the MenACWY meningococcal vaccine as a control.

The chain is built from TRBV6-5 and TRBJ2-2, with D unclear. Germline loops: CDR1 MNHEY, CDR2 SVGAGI. The CDR3 is 15 residues long. V was shortened by 5 bases and J by 0 bases, with 10 bases between the two germline ends. This CDR3 reads CASSTEWPNTGELFF. CDR3 bases: TGTGCCAGCAGTACGGAGTGGCCGAACACCGGGGAGCTGTTTTTT.

This chain joins TRBV6-1 and TRBJ1-2, with a possible D match to TRBD1 (5 bases). V lost 2 bases, J lost 0 bases, and 16 bases lay in between. The germline gives CDR1 MNHNS, CDR2 SASEGT. The CDR3 length is 17 residues. As DNA, the CDR3 is TGTGCCAGCAGTGAAAGGGGATCCGTCGTCGCTAACTATGGCTACACCTTC. Translated, it gives CASSERGSVVANYGYTF.

V is TRBV6-5 and J is TRBJ2-5; D is tentatively TRBD1 or TRBD2 (5 bases each). Trimming pared 6 bases from V and 1 base from J, leaving 15 bases between. The CDR3 consists of 15 residues. In germline, CDR1 is MNHEY, CDR2 SVGAGI. As DNA, the CDR3 is TGTGCCAGCAGCCCGGAACCCGGGACCCAAGAGACCCAGTACTTC. The encoded protein is CASSPEPGTQETQYF.

Comments on this clone: The junction shows a germline mismatch at one end, possibly a read error. This chain uses TRBV24-1 with TRBJ2-7; D is uncertain. From germline, CDR1 is KGHDR and CDR2 SFDVKD. The CDR3 covers 12 residues. CDR3 sequence: CATSDLSDEQYF. The DNA for the CDR3 is TGTGCCACCAGTGACCTCTCCGACGAGCAGTACTTC.

With regard to this clone: At one end the junction does not follow the germline gene, possibly because of a read error. The chain couples TRBV6-5 to TRBJ2-7; D remains unclear. This CDR3 is 16 amino acids long. Germline loops: CDR1 MNHEY, CDR2 SVGAGI. This chain's CDR3 is CASRYSIVGLTYEQYF. CDR3 DNA sequence: TGTGCCAGCAGGTACTCGATCGTCGGCTTGACCTACGAGCAGTACTTC.

The CDR3 bases are TGCAGCGTTATACCAGGGCGAAAAGAGACCCAGTACTTC. It translates to CSVIPGRKETQYF. The gene calls are TRBV29-1 and TRBJ2-5; D perhaps matches TRBD1 (5 bases). In germline, CDR1 is SQVTM, CDR2 ANQGSEA. This CDR3 contains 13 residues. Trimming removed 5 bases at V and 3 bases at J, with 13 bases between.

The V gene is TRBV4-2, the J gene TRBJ1-3; D ambiguous. The CDR3 runs 16 residues. Trimming removed 0 bases from V and 0 bases from J, with 9 bases in between. Germline V gene lookup returns CDR1 LGHNA and CDR2 YNFKEQ. As DNA, the CDR3 is TGTGCCAGCAGCCAAGAAGGCCCAGACTCTGGAAACACCATATATTTT. It encodes CASSQEGPDSGNTIYF.

This chain links TRBV5-1 with TRBJ1-6; D perhaps matches TRBD1 (5 bases). The CDR3 runs 14 residues. V lost 0 bases to trimming and J lost 5 bases, with 6 bases between them. The V gene's germline CDR1 is SGHRS and CDR2 YFSETQ. The CDR3 loop is CASSLGQHNSPLHF. The CDR3 nucleotides read TGCGCCAGCAGCTTGGGACAGCATAATTCACCCCTCCACTTT.

This clone was seen just once. The rearrangement links TRBV20-1 to TRBJ1-5; no firm D call. This CDR3 has 14 residues. V lost 3 bases and J 1 base, leaving 10 bases between the germline ends. Germline V gene sequence: CDR1 DFQATT, CDR2 SNEGSKA (reference sequence). The CDR3 coding sequence is TGCAGTGCTAGTGAGGGCCAGAGCAATCAGCCCCAGCATTTT. Translation gives CSASEGQSNQPQHF.

The chain joins TRBV19 to TRBJ2-1; D remains ambiguous. Germline-derived CDR1 and CDR2 are LNHDA and SQIVND (reference sequence). This CDR3 is 15 amino acids long. V lost 0 bases and J lost 6, with 12 bases in between. CDR3 bases: TGTGCCAGTAGTATAGATCGGATAGAACCCAATGAGCAGTTCTTC. Its protein is CASSIDRIEPNEQFF.